The present TCR beta chain was sequenced within a study of shared clonotypes between healthy human individuals. Profiling relied on immunoSEQ multiplex PCR, and the TCRdb table lists in-frame clones only, not all of them. Here the sample spans just over 2,000,000 clones, approximately 94% being singletons. Germline trimming cut 5 bases from V and 4 bases from J; bases unmatched to any gene: 13. This CDR3 has 17 amino acids. Germline loops: CDR1 MDHEN, CDR2 SYDVKM. This clone was seen a single time. CD45RO-negative, CCR7-positively selected cells formed the naive CD8 fraction, excluding terminally differentiated effector memory CD45RA+ cells.

The V call is TRBV28, the J call TRBJ2-1; TRBD1 agrees at 8 bases. Sequenced material: naive CD8+ T cells sorted from blood. The origin of this receptor is a man aged 18 to 35 in good health. The CDR3 sequence is CASSTDRAGDGYNEQFF. The CDR3 DNA follows: TGTGCCAGCAGTACGGACAGGGCCGGGGATGGATACAATGAGCAGTTCTTC.